Listed below are T cell receptor beta chains from one sample, sequenced in a study of blood T cell repertoires in COVID-19. Some clones are missing from TCRdb's copy, which holds only in-frame ones; the method was immunoSEQ multiplex PCR. The table lists around 170,000 clones, 65% to 90% of them singletons. Material for sequencing was peripheral blood. Every receptor here comes from a human donor in a cohort sampled during active COVID-19. Each CDR3 is given without its conserved first and last residue.

V: TRBV24-1; J: TRBJ2-2; CDR3: ATSATGLDTGELF
V: TRBV3-1/TRBV3-2; J: TRBJ2-7; CDR3: ASSPGTYEQY
V: TRBV28; J: TRBJ2-7; CDR3: ASSRGGRGRSYEQY
V: TRBV2; J: TRBJ2-7; CDR3: ASRGQGHEQY
V: TRBV9; J: TRBJ2-4; CDR3: ASSVVWGAGAGAKNIQY
V: TRBV6-6; J: TRBJ2-7; CDR3: ASEVGRGGGYEQY
V: TRBV19; J: TRBJ2-1; CDR3: ASSMERGGLSYNEQF
V: TRBV5-8; J: TRBJ2-5; CDR3: ASSLKLGQLQETQY
V: TRBV3-1/TRBV3-2; J: TRBJ2-1; CDR3: ASSPGPGGNEQF
V: TRBV19; J: TRBJ1-5; CDR3: ASNGGLVSNQPQH
V: TRBV6-4; J: TRBJ2-3; CDR3: ASSDSTGGGTDTQY
V: TRBV19; J: TRBJ2-1; CDR3: ASSTGTSGYNEQF
V: TRBV10-1; J: TRBJ2-7; CDR3: ASSGGTEISYEQY
V: TRBV25-1; J: TRBJ1-6; CDR3: ASSKKDRDNSPLH
V: TRBV27; J: TRBJ1-1; CDR3: ASSGGKGAEAF
V: TRBV6-6; J: TRBJ1-6; CDR3: ASLGRSASPLH
V: TRBV6-6; J: TRBJ1-1; CDR3: ASSFGRGNTEAF
V: TRBV9; J: TRBJ1-2; CDR3: ASSVDRIGRDDGYT
V: TRBV6-5; J: TRBJ1-2; CDR3: ASSYLRTGNSYGYT
V: TRBV19; J: TRBJ2-7; CDR3: ASSMGQGAPYEQY
V: TRBV5-1; J: TRBJ2-5; CDR3: ASSSDRVGETQY
V: TRBV7-9; J: TRBJ1-2; CDR3: ASSLADWNYGYT
V: TRBV6-2/TRBV6-3; J: TRBJ2-3; CDR3: ASSRRLAGGLDTDTQY
V: TRBV28; J: TRBJ2-5; CDR3: ASSPPTSGRGETQY
V: TRBV5-1; J: TRBJ1-1; CDR3: ASSLGQVMNTEAF
V: TRBV20-1; J: TRBJ1-2; CDR3: SASQGTGTWGYT
V: TRBV9; J: TRBJ2-7; CDR3: ASSVGQGKYEQY
V: TRBV7-7; J: TRBJ2-5; CDR3: ASSLAIGYQETQY
V: TRBV7-3; J: TRBJ2-1; CDR3: ASSRNGQGSYNEQF
V: TRBV21-1; J: TRBJ1-6; CDR3: ASSKAWIAGTRAPLH
V: TRBV6-6; J: TRBJ2-5; CDR3: ASSYEVGASKTQY
V: TRBV19; J: TRBJ1-5; CDR3: ASSLATGGKNQPQH
V: TRBV18; J: TRBJ1-4; CDR3: ASSLPLATNEKLF
V: TRBV19; J: TRBJ1-1; CDR3: ASSMSLMTGMNTEAF
V: TRBV2; J: TRBJ1-4; CDR3: ASSVGSEKLF
V: TRBV6-1; J: TRBJ1-2; CDR3: ASSAAASYGYT
V: TRBV19; J: TRBJ2-7; CDR3: ASNSWDTAYEQY
V: TRBV5-1; J: TRBJ1-1; CDR3: ASSPDRGKGNTEAF
V: TRBV2; J: TRBJ1-5; CDR3: ASTEGQTNQPQH
V: TRBV6-5; J: TRBJ1-6; CDR3: ASSRETGNSPLH
V: TRBV5-5; J: TRBJ1-3; CDR3: ASSFWADLGNTIY
V: TRBV11-3; J: TRBJ2-5; CDR3: ASARGVGETQY
V: TRBV11-2; J: TRBJ2-7; CDR3: ASSLGEGGGY
V: TRBV19; J: TRBJ2-5; CDR3: ASSIQQGQETQY
V: TRBV28; J: TRBJ1-5; CDR3: ASSNGGSNQPQH
V: TRBV18; J: TRBJ2-1; CDR3: ASSPQSSYNEQF
V: TRBV10-1; J: TRBJ2-7; CDR3: ASSRASYEQY
V: TRBV20-1; J: TRBJ1-6; CDR3: SASSGTGASPLH
V: TRBV7-9; J: TRBJ2-3; CDR3: ASRVTGGLDTQY
V: TRBV7-2; J: TRBJ1-4; CDR3: ASSFEVRDEKLF
V: TRBV12-5; J: TRBJ1-6; CDR3: ASGLGRNSNSPLH
V: TRBV3-1/TRBV3-2; J: TRBJ2-1; CDR3: ASSQVGEESEQF
V: TRBV20-1; J: TRBJ1-3; CDR3: SASSRGGNTIY
V: TRBV7-2; J: TRBJ1-4; CDR3: ASSRDRGNEKLF